Shown below are 22 T cell receptor beta chains from a single sample sequenced in a study of blood T cell repertoires in COVID-19. The data were produced by immunoSEQ multiplex PCR, yet TCRdb's version contains in-frame clones alone and is incomplete. The table includes hundreds of thousands of clones, around 84% detected once. The material sequenced was peripheral blood. All receptors come from a man in his 70s with acute or convalescent COVID-19.

The chain recombines TRBV7-9 with TRBJ2-7, with 9 bases identical to TRBD1. Looked up from germline, CDR1 is SEHNR and CDR2 is FQNEAQ (reference sequence). The CDR3 contains 15 residues. The V and J ends lost 6 bases and 5 bases, in that order; junction bases with no gene match: 11. CDR3 residues: CASSPWDRVVNEQYF. The CDR3 bases are TGTGCCAGCAGTCCCTGGGACAGGGTGGTGAACGAGCAGTACTTC.

The chain employs TRBV19 and TRBJ1-2; D gene ambiguous. The CDR3 is made up of 13 amino acids. The V gene lost 6 bases and the J gene lost 4 bases, with 12 bases spanning the gap. Germline V CDR1 and CDR2: LNHDA, SQIVND (reference sequence). The chain's CDR3 is CASRVGLSYGYTF. CDR3 nucleotides: TGTGCCAGTAGGGTGGGCTTGAGCTATGGCTACACCTTC.

The rearrangement links TRBV27 to TRBJ2-5, with D maybe TRBD2 (5 bases). The CDR3 totals 13 residues. Germline V gene lookup returns CDR1 MNHEY and CDR2 SMNVEV (reference sequence). Between the trimmed V and J ends, which lost 0 bases and 3 bases, there was a span of 5 bases. This CDR3 is CASSLSEEETQYF. The CDR3 nucleotides are TGTGCCAGCAGTTTATCGGAGGAAGAGACCCAGTACTTC.

The DNA for the CDR3 is TGCAGCGTTTTACCTCAGGGAAGTGAAGCTTTCTTT. Translating it yields CSVLPQGSEAFF. The chain is built from TRBV29-1 and TRBJ1-1; TRBD1 is a possible D gene (5 bases). Trimming cost V 5 bases and J 7 bases, with 14 bases left between them. CDR3 length: 12 residues. Germline V gene data show CDR1 as SQVTM and CDR2 as ANQGSEA.

Here the CDR3 reads CASSDRGRFSGNTIYF. CDR3 nucleotides: TGTGCCAGCAGTGACAGGGGGCGCTTCTCTGGAAACACCATATATTTT. The V and J genes are TRBV2 and TRBJ1-3, with 8 nucleotides matching TRBD1. CDR3 length: 16 amino acids. CDR1 and CDR2 from the germline V gene are SNHLY and FYNNEI. After removal of 3 bases from V and 0 bases from J, the junction contained 4 bases not matched to a gene.

With respect to this clone: Other DNA sequences in the same sample also yield this CDR3. The CDR3 loop is CASSQDRGRAEKLFF. The DNA of the CDR3 is TGTGCCAGCAGCCAAGATCGTGGCAGGGCAGAAAAACTGTTTTTT. The rearrangement joins TRBV3-1 (or the pseudogene TRBV3-2) to TRBJ1-4, with D perhaps matching TRBD1 (5 bases). The V gene's germline CDR1 is LGHDT and CDR2 YNNKEL (reference sequence). V lost 0 bases, J lost 8 bases, and 13 bases lay in between. This CDR3 contains 15 residues.

This rearrangement joins TRBV18 to TRBJ2-4, with D unresolved. Per the germline V gene, CDR1 is KGHSH and CDR2 is LQKENI. This CDR3 spans 15 amino acids. V shed 1 base and J shed 3 bases, with 10 bases lying between them. The DNA for the CDR3 is TGTGCCAGCTCACCACGGAGTGTAGGCAAAAACATTCAGTACTTC. Translation gives CASSPRSVGKNIQYF. The full variable domain, its missing parts supplied by reference TRBV18 and TRBJ2-4, is NAGVMQNPRHLVRRRGQEARLRCSPMKGHSHVYWYRQLPEEGLKFMVYLQKENIIDESGMPKERFSAEFPKEGPSILRIQQVVRGDSAAYFCASSPRSVGKNIQYFGAGTRLSVL.

This clone was seen ten or more times. The chain recombines TRBV2 with TRBJ2-3; 9 positions match TRBD1. The CDR3 length is 14 residues. CDR1 and CDR2 from the germline V gene are SNHLY and FYNNEI. J was trimmed by 3 bases and V by 5 bases; bases with no gene match: 3. CDR3 nucleotide sequence: TGTGCCAGCAGTTCACAGGGGGCGACAGATACGCAGTATTTT. It is translated as CASSSQGATDTQYF.

The chain joins TRBV24-1 to TRBJ2-1; D gene uncertain. V lost 0 bases to trimming and J lost 7 bases, with 6 bases between them. Germline V gene lookup returns CDR1 KGHDR and CDR2 SFDVKD. The CDR3 consists of 13 residues. CDR3 loop: CATSDLRGNEQFF. The CDR3 region has the DNA TGTGCCACCAGTGATTTGCGCGGAAATGAGCAGTTCTTC.

The chain recombines TRBV7-2 with TRBJ1-6; 8 bases align to TRBD1. J was trimmed by 1 base and V by 5 bases; bases with no gene match: 4. CDR1 is SGHTA, CDR2 FQGNSA, per germline. The CDR3 contains 16 residues. CDR3 nucleotides: TGTGCCAGCAGCCAAGGACAGGGATCCTATAATTCACCCCTCCACTTT. It codes for CASSQGQGSYNSPLHF.

The chain links TRBV29-1 to TRBJ2-7; 7 nucleotides agree with TRBD2. The J segment lost 0 bases and the V segment lost 6 bases, leaving 5 bases of the junction unmatched. Germline V gene data show CDR1 as SQVTM and CDR2 as ANQGSEA. CDR3 length equals 13 residues. In DNA form, the CDR3 reads TGCAGCGTCCGGGGGGACCACTCCTACGAGCAGTACTTC. It codes for CSVRGDHSYEQYF.

The V and J genes are TRBV30 and TRBJ1-5; D might be TRBD1 (5 bases). The germline V and J ends were trimmed by 7 bases and 3 bases, with 16 bases remaining between them. Per the germline V gene, CDR1 is GTSNPN and CDR2 is SVGIG (reference sequence). The CDR3 runs to 14 residues. CDR3 region: CAFSQGGLNQPQHF. The CDR3 nucleotides are TGTGCCTTCTCCCAGGGTGGCCTCAATCAGCCCCAGCATTTT.

This chain uses TRBV4-2 with TRBJ2-2, with a possible D match to TRBD1 (5 bases). Per the germline V gene, CDR1 is LGHNA and CDR2 is YNFKEQ. V lost 0 bases, J lost 7 bases, and 6 bases lay in between. This CDR3 contains 13 residues. CDR3 amino acids: CASSQDQGGELFF. DNA for the CDR3: TGTGCCAGCAGCCAAGATCAGGGCGGGGAGCTGTTTTTT.

In this sample, this clone turned up once. This rearrangement joins TRBV14 to TRBJ2-1, with 14 bases lining up with TRBD2. CDR3 length equals 17 residues. With 5 bases clipped from V and 0 bases from J, the junction kept 3 bases outside the gene matches. The germline V gene has CDR1 SGHDN and CDR2 FVKESK. CDR3: CASSTGTSGGSYNEQFF. The CDR3 DNA reads as TGTGCCAGCAGCACTGGGACTAGCGGGGGCTCCTACAATGAGCAGTTCTTC.

Concerning this clone: Additional DNA sequences in this sample encode the identical CDR3. CDR3 nucleotide sequence: TGTGCCAGCAGTTTACCAGGGGGCGGTCAGCCCCAGCATTTT. Translation gives CASSLPGGGQPQHF. J is TRBJ1-5 and V is TRBV28; 8 bases match TRBD1. The V and J ends lost 2 bases and 6 bases, in that order; junction bases with no gene match: 3. Germline V gene sequence: CDR1 MDHEN, CDR2 SYDVKM. The CDR3 totals 14 residues.

The rearrangement uses TRBV10-3 and TRBJ2-7; 14 bases map to TRBD2. Germline CDR1 reads ENHRY; CDR2 reads SYGVKD. The CDR3 is 14 amino acids. Trimming removed 0 bases from V and 9 bases from J; junction bases left unmatched: 1. DNA of the CDR3: TGTGCCATCAGTGAGTCGGGACTAGCGGGGGCGCAGTACTTC. As protein: CAISESGLAGAQYF.

CDR3 amino acids: CASSISRSGGLSGELFF. The CDR3 region has the DNA TGTGCCAGTAGTATTTCCCGTTCGGGAGGGCTATCCGGGGAGCTGTTTTTT. The chain couples TRBV19 to TRBJ2-2; 8 bases agree with TRBD2. Germline assignment: CDR1 LNHDA and CDR2 SQIVND (reference sequence). The CDR3 runs to 17 residues. V shed 3 bases, J shed 6 bases, and the junction held 12 bases outside the gene matches.

The CDR3 spells CASSSSGRGDEQFF. In DNA form, the CDR3 reads TGTGCCAGCAGTTCCAGCGGGAGGGGTGATGAGCAGTTCTTC. The chain carries TRBV6-5 and TRBJ2-1; 10 bases are shared with TRBD2. CDR3 size: 14 residues. The germline V gene encodes CDR1 MNHEY and CDR2 SVGAGI. Losses at the gene ends were 4 bases for V and 8 bases for J; bases not matched to a gene: 5.

The chain is built from TRBV5-1 and TRBJ2-7, with D possibly TRBD1 on 6 matching bases. CDR3 length: 12 residues. The germline CDR1 and CDR2 sequences are SGHRS and YFSETQ. The V end was cut by 7 bases, the J end by 7 bases, with 15 bases between. The CDR3 loop is CASGIQGLEQYF. The CDR3 DNA sequence: TGCGCCAGCGGAATACAGGGCTTGGAGCAGTACTTC.

Details on this clone: Other nucleotide sequences from this sample produce the same CDR3. This chain connects TRBV30 to TRBJ2-1; TRBD2 matches 7 bases. Per the germline V gene, CDR1 is GTSNPN and CDR2 is SVGIG (reference sequence). Trimming removed 3 bases from V and 7 bases from J; junction bases left unmatched: 3. The CDR3 loop spans 12 amino acids. CDR3 amino acids: CAWRMGGNEQFF. CDR3 nucleotides: TGTGCCTGGAGGATGGGGGGGAATGAGCAGTTCTTC.

A note on this clone: Other nucleotide sequences from this sample produce the same CDR3. The rearrangement links TRBV3-1 (or the pseudogene TRBV3-2) to TRBJ2-3; D not certain. Trimming shortened V by 4 bases and J by 4 bases, and 6 bases separated the two germline ends. The CDR3 is made up of 12 amino acids. The V gene's germline CDR1 is LGHDT and CDR2 YNNKEL (reference sequence). The CDR3 is CASSPRADTQYF. The CDR3 DNA reads as TGTGCCAGCAGCCCGAGAGCAGATACGCAGTATTTT.

The CDR3 loop is CASSVTGDASYEQYF. Here the CDR3 DNA reads TGTGCCAGCAGCGTCACGGGGGATGCCTCCTACGAGCAGTACTTC. This chain joins TRBV9 and TRBJ2-7, with TRBD2 as a possible D gene (6 bases). The V end lost 2 bases, the J end lost 0 bases, and 12 bases lay between the germline ends. Germline V gene data show CDR1 as SGDLS and CDR2 as YYNGEE. This CDR3 region has 15 residues.